This T cell receptor (beta chain) was obtained from a study of graft-versus-host responses after intestinal transplantation. Per germline, CDR1 SQVTM and CDR2 ANQGSEA. Trimming stripped 5 bases from V and 1 base from J, with 14 bases between. This CDR3 region has 14 residues. Profiling relied on immunoSEQ multiplex PCR, and the TCRdb table lists in-frame clones only, not all of them. The sample holds about 25,000 clones; more than 85% are singletons and the top ten take approximately 0.53%. This chain uses TRBV29-1 with TRBJ1-1, with D uncertain. The sequencing used PBMCs, collected 18 days after transplant. The TCR sequence derives from a human patient who received an intestinal transplant, so some T cells may come from the graft donor. The DNA of the CDR3 is TGCAGCGTTCGAACCGAAGGTAGGAACACTGAAGCTTTCTTT. It yields the protein CSVRTEGRNTEAFF.